A single sample gave rise to the 21 T cell receptor beta chains below, sequenced in a study of cytomegalovirus exposure and HLA in healthy donors. PCR primers comprised 60 Vbeta and 13 Jbeta primers. Repertoires were generated with immunoSEQ multiplex PCR, while TCRdb's copy carries only in-frame clones and drops some. This table has about 170,000 clones, roughly four fifths appearing once. Sequencing used PBMCs. The origin of the receptors is a woman in her thirties in good health and CMV-seropositive.

This clone was found once. The rearrangement uses TRBV9 and TRBJ2-1, with TRBD2 identical over 8 bases. V shed 0 bases and J 6 bases; nucleotides not matched to a gene: 2. The CDR3 is 14 residues long. CDR1 is SGDLS, CDR2 YYNGEE, per germline. The CDR3 region is CASSVVLAGNEQFF. CDR3 nucleotides: TGTGCCAGCAGCGTAGTCCTAGCGGGCAATGAGCAGTTCTTC.

The CDR3 DNA is TGTGCCAGCAGCACCCAGACAGGGCCCTATGGCTACACCTTC. It codes for CASSTQTGPYGYTF. The chain couples TRBV7-2 to TRBJ1-2; 7 bases are shared with TRBD1. The germline CDR1 and CDR2 sequences are SGHTA and FQGNSA. Trimming cost V 5 bases and J 4 bases; bases outside gene matches: 7. This CDR3 contains 14 residues.

The chain carries TRBV12-5 and TRBJ2-1, with unresolved D. Germline values: CDR1 LGHNT, CDR2 FRNRAP. Between the trimmed V and J ends, which lost 6 bases and 3 bases, there was a span of 3 bases. The CDR3 is 11 amino acids. The CDR3 DNA reads as TGTGCTAGTGGCTTCTACAATGAGCAGTTCTTC. Encoded protein: CASGFYNEQFF.

This chain connects TRBV4-3 to TRBJ1-1; D uncertain. CDR3 length: 16 amino acids. V was clipped by 0 bases and J by 0 bases, with 11 bases between them. Per germline, CDR1 LGHNA and CDR2 YSLEER. The CDR3 spells CASSQDLGRMNTEAFF. CDR3 nucleotides: TGCGCCAGCAGCCAAGATCTGGGCAGAATGAACACTGAAGCTTTCTTT.

This chain uses TRBV16 with TRBJ2-7; 7 positions agree with TRBD1. This CDR3 comprises 13 residues. Trimming took 7 bases from V and 2 from J; bases not matched to a gene: 5. Germline assignment: CDR1 KGHSY and CDR2 FQNENV. The CDR3 sequence: CASKPGQTYEQYF. CDR3 DNA sequence: TGTGCCAGCAAACCGGGACAGACCTACGAGCAGTACTTC.

The chain combines TRBV6-1 with TRBJ2-3, with TRBD1 as a possible D gene (6 bases). The V end lost 4 bases, the J end lost 1 base, and 12 bases lay between the germline ends. The CDR3 loop spans 15 amino acids. Germline CDR1 and CDR2: MNHNS and SASEGT. The CDR3 nucleotides read TGTGCCAGCAGTGTTGGACAGCTAGGCACAGATACGCAGTATTTT. Translating gives CASSVGQLGTDTQYF.

The chain joins TRBV14 to TRBJ1-2; 7 bases match TRBD1. The CDR3 extends over 16 amino acids. V lost 1 base and J lost 4; bases outside the gene matches: 9. Germline V gives CDR1 SGHDN, CDR2 FVKESK. The CDR3 loop reads CASSQGPGQTIYGYTF. In DNA, the CDR3 is TGTGCCAGCAGCCAAGGCCCGGGACAGACAATCTATGGCTACACCTTC.

J is TRBJ1-5 and V is TRBV28, with TRBD1 identical over 10 bases. The CDR3 spans 16 residues. CDR1 is MDHEN, CDR2 SYDVKM, per germline. Trimming removed 5 bases from V and 7 bases from J; junction bases left unmatched: 11. In DNA, the CDR3 is TGTGCCAGCAGTCTTCTCGGGACAGGGGTGGGGCAGCCCCAGCATTTT. This gives the protein CASSLLGTGVGQPQHF.

As for this clone: Other DNA variants within this sample encode the same CDR3. The chain is built from TRBV15 and TRBJ2-1; TRBD1 is a possible D gene (8 bases). CDR1 is LNHNV, CDR2 YYDKDF, per germline (reference sequence). The germline V and J ends were trimmed by 4 bases and 7 bases, with 14 bases remaining between them. The CDR3 consists of 14 residues. This CDR3 reads CATSKGQGGNEQFF. In DNA, the CDR3 is TGTGCCACCAGCAAAGGACAGGGAGGGAATGAGCAGTTCTTC.

In its sample, this clone was seen once. The chain uses TRBV7-2 and TRBJ2-3; 7 nucleotides agree with TRBD2. V was clipped by 5 bases and J by 10 bases; unmatched bases: 9. CDR1 is SGHTA, CDR2 FQGNSA, per germline. The CDR3 totals 13 residues. Here the CDR3 reads CASSPGPGRPQYF. Here the CDR3 DNA reads TGTGCCAGCAGCCCGGGACCCGGGAGGCCGCAGTATTTT.

The chain uses TRBV4-1 and TRBJ2-6, with D perhaps TRBD2 (5 bases). The CDR3 has 16 residues. V lost 1 base and J 4 bases, leaving 11 bases between the germline ends. Germline values: CDR1 MGHRA, CDR2 YSYEKL. The CDR3 DNA sequence: TGCGCCAGCAGCCAAGGGAGGACCCCCGGGGCCAACGTCCTGACTTTC. This encodes CASSQGRTPGANVLTF.

This clone is a singleton in its sample. In DNA form, the CDR3 reads TGTGCCAGTAGTATTGCGGGGAACGACGAGCAGTACTTC. It is translated as CASSIAGNDEQYF. This sequence joins TRBV19 and TRBJ2-7; possible D gene TRBD2, 6 bases. The CDR3 covers 13 residues. The V gene's germline CDR1 is LNHDA and CDR2 SQIVND (reference sequence). V lost 3 bases and J lost 5, with 11 bases in between.

The chain couples TRBV30 to TRBJ1-5; 7 bases match TRBD1. Germline CDR1 reads GTSNPN; CDR2 reads SVGIG (reference sequence). This CDR3 contains 13 residues. Losses at the gene ends were 3 bases for V and 3 bases for J; bases not matched to a gene: 2. In DNA form, the CDR3 reads TGTGCCTGGAGCGGGACAGACAATCAGCCCCAGCATTTT. It codes for CAWSGTDNQPQHF. The complete variable domain, with remaining parts taken from reference TRBV30 and TRBJ1-5, reads SQTIHQWPATLVQPVGSPLSLECTVEGTSNPNLYWYRQAAGRGLQLLFYSVGIGQISSEVPQNLSASRPQDRQFILSSKKLLLSDSGFYLCAWSGTDNQPQHFGDGTRLSIL.

The chain recombines TRBV4-3 with TRBJ2-7, with 9 bases lining up with TRBD1. Germline CDR1 LGHNA, CDR2 YSLEER. The CDR3 contains 15 residues. V was clipped by 1 base and J by 2 bases; unmatched bases: 3. CDR3 amino acids: CASSQGTGETYEQYF. DNA of the CDR3: TGCGCCAGCAGCCAAGGGACAGGGGAGACCTACGAGCAGTACTTC.

The chain uses TRBV9 and TRBJ2-1; 8 positions match TRBD2. The V gene's germline CDR1 is SGDLS and CDR2 YYNGEE. Trimming took 1 base from V and 8 from J; bases not matched to a gene: 8. The CDR3 loop spans 15 amino acids. This CDR3 is CASSVLAGSNHEQFF. CDR3 coding DNA: TGTGCCAGCAGCGTATTAGCGGGAAGTAACCATGAGCAGTTCTTC.

Only a few counts were recorded for this clone. This chain connects TRBV18 to TRBJ2-2; perhaps TRBD2 as D (6 bases). Looked up from germline, CDR1 is KGHSH and CDR2 is LQKENI. The germline V and J ends were trimmed by 2 bases and 3 bases, with 13 bases remaining between them. CDR3 length equals 16 residues. CDR3: CASSPRVGGDTGELFF. For the CDR3, the DNA is TGTGCCAGCTCACCAAGAGTTGGAGGGGACACCGGGGAGCTGTTTTTT.

The J gene is TRBJ1-1, the V gene TRBV19; 9 bases agree with TRBD1. The CDR3 is 16 amino acids. The germline gives CDR1 LNHDA, CDR2 SQIVND (reference sequence). The J segment lost 1 base and the V segment lost 3 bases, leaving 6 bases of the junction unmatched. The chain's CDR3 is CASSIRTGGGNTEAFF. In DNA, the CDR3 is TGTGCCAGTAGTATTCGAACAGGGGGCGGGAACACTGAAGCTTTCTTT.

This clone occurred a few times. This CDR3 is CASSRPVMAAYSNQPQHF. The CDR3 bases are TGTGCCAGCAGCCGGCCTGTGATGGCGGCTTATAGCAATCAGCCCCAGCATTTT. The chain has TRBV5-8 and TRBJ1-5; D call uncertain. The CDR3 contains 18 residues. Between the trimmed V and J ends, which lost 4 bases and 0 bases, there was a span of 20 bases. Germline values: CDR1 SGHTS, CDR2 YDEGEE.

This clone was counted a single time. CDR3 residues: CASSPVGGADLNGYTF. The CDR3 DNA reads TGTGCCAGCAGCCCGGTTGGTGGGGCAGACCTAAATGGCTACACCTTC. This chain uses TRBV5-6 with TRBJ1-2; tentatively, D is TRBD1 (5 bases). Trimming shortened V by 4 bases and J by 6 bases, and 22 bases separated the two germline ends. The V gene's germline CDR1 is SGHDT and CDR2 YYEEEE. The CDR3 is 16 residues long.

The genes are TRBV5-1 and TRBJ1-2; tentatively, D is TRBD1 (5 bases). Germline V gives CDR1 SGHRS, CDR2 YFSETQ. Trimming shortened V by 3 bases and J by 4 bases, and 13 bases separated the two germline ends. The CDR3 loop spans 14 amino acids. The DNA for the CDR3 is TGCGCCAGCAGCTCCCAGGGAGGTCGCTATGGCTACACCTTC. It specifies CASSSQGGRYGYTF.

This chain uses TRBV9 with TRBJ2-2, with 8 bases matching TRBD1. Germline trimming cut 2 bases from V and 7 bases from J; bases unmatched to any gene: 4. Germline assignment: CDR1 SGDLS and CDR2 YYNGEE. The CDR3 is 14 amino acids. In nucleotides, the CDR3 is TGTGCCAGCAGCGTGACAGGGGTGGACGGGGAGCTGTTTTTT. Residues: CASSVTGVDGELFF.